The 3 T cell receptor beta chains given below trace back to one sample, sequenced in a study of vaccination and CD4 T cells after COVID-19. The Oncomine TCR Beta short-read assay sequenced DNA from cultured CD4+ T cells. TCRdb ran MiXCR on the PCR reads and lists one entry per CDR3 protein. The data show over 15,000 distinct CDR3 sequences, around 31% seen once. Treatment reported: roughly 11-day PBMC culture with coronavirus spike peptide pools or control peptides (ViraFEST assay). Their antigens are not known. The sequenced material came from cultured CD4+ T cells from blood. These receptors all come from a human donor with COVID-19.

This sequence joins TRBV11-2 and TRBJ2-7; D perhaps matches TRBD1 (5 bases). This CDR3 spans 16 amino acids. Germline loops: CDR1 SGHAT, CDR2 FQNNGV. V lost 1 base to trimming and J lost 5 bases, with 18 bases between them. The CDR3 is CASSLVMAGISHEQYF. CDR3 in DNA: TGTGCCAGCAGCTTAGTTATGGCAGGGATTTCCCACGAGCAGTACTTC.

The chain employs TRBV6-5 and TRBJ2-7, with 10 positions matching TRBD1. Trimming at V came to 0 bases and at J to 5 bases, leaving 10 bases not matched to a gene. The CDR3 contains 17 residues. Germline values: CDR1 MNHEY, CDR2 SVGAGI. The CDR3 nucleotides read TGTGCCAGCAGTTACTCTACCAAACCGGGACAGGGGAACGAGCAGTACTTC. As protein: CASSYSTKPGQGNEQYF.

As to this clonotype: Germline and junction disagree at one end, which may indicate a read error. V gene TRBV11-3 combines with J gene TRBJ1-4; D gene uncertain. Germline-derived CDR1 and CDR2 are SGHNT and YENEEA. The CDR3 runs to 14 residues. The CDR3 spells CPSSPDSGNEKLFF. In DNA form, the CDR3 reads TGTCCCAGCAGCCCGGATTCGGGTAATGAAAAACTGTTTTTT.